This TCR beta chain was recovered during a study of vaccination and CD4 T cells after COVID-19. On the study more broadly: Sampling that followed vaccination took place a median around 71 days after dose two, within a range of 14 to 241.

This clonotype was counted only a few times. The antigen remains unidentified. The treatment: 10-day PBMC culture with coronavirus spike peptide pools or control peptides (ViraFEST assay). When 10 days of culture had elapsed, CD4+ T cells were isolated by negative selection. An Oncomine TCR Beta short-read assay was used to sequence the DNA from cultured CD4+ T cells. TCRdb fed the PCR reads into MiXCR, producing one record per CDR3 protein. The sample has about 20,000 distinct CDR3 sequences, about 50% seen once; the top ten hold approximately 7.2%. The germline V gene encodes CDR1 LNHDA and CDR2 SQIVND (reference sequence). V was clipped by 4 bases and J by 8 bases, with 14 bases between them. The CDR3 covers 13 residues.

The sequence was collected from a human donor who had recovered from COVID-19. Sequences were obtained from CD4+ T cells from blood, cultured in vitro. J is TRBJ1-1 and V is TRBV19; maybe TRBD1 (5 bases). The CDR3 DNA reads TGTGCCAGTAGTACCCGGTCCCGGGGGGAAGCTTTCTTT. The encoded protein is CASSTRSRGEAFF.